What follows are 24 T cell receptor beta chains derived from one specimen sequenced in a study of T cell responses to AZD1222 COVID-19 vaccine. Produced via immunoSEQ multiplex PCR; TCRdb's table is partial and in-frame only. Counted here are roughly 100,000 clones, 90% occurring once; the ten biggest clones make up about 4.8%. This specimen was peripheral blood, taken on day 0 of AZD1222 vaccination. These receptors were obtained from an adult in good health.

V usage is TRBV6-5 and J usage is TRBJ1-2; D might be TRBD1 (5 bases). V lost 7 bases to trimming and J lost 1 base, with 10 bases between them. Germline V gene lookup returns CDR1 MNHEY and CDR2 SVGAGI. The length of the CDR3 is 13 residues. The CDR3 is CASTGGFNYGYTF. The DNA for the CDR3 is TGTGCCAGCACGGGGGGTTTTAACTATGGCTACACCTTC.

V is TRBV3-1 (or the pseudogene TRBV3-2) and J is TRBJ2-1; D not resolved. V gave up 2 bases and J gave up 0 bases, with 11 bases separating them. CDR1 and CDR2 (germline): LGHDT, YNNKEL (reference sequence). The CDR3 covers 16 residues. CDR3 protein: CASSQLKASSYNEQFF. The CDR3, as DNA: TGTGCCAGCAGCCAACTGAAGGCGAGCTCCTACAATGAGCAGTTCTTC.

The rearrangement joins TRBV10-2 to TRBJ2-1, with D perhaps assigned TRBD1 or TRBD2 (6 bases each). Germline CDR1 WSHSY, CDR2 SAAADI. The CDR3 spans 18 residues. The V and J ends lost 0 bases and 3 bases respectively, with 18 bases between them. The CDR3 sequence: CASSESIGVGGHYNEQFF. The CDR3 bases are TGCGCCAGCAGTGAGTCAATCGGTGTCGGGGGCCACTACAATGAGCAGTTCTTC.

The V and J genes are TRBV6-5 and TRBJ2-7; 7 positions agree with TRBD1. The V gene's germline CDR1 is MNHEY and CDR2 SVGAGI. J was trimmed by 3 bases and V by 11 bases; bases with no gene match: 10. This CDR3 region has 13 residues. The CDR3 loop reads CAGSPGQSYEQYF. DNA of the CDR3: TGTGCCGGTTCCCCGGGACAGAGCTACGAGCAGTACTTC.

J is TRBJ1-2 and V is TRBV7-2; no firm D call. From germline, CDR1 is SGHTA and CDR2 FQGNSA. Deletions cut 1 base from V and 1 base from J, with 10 bases between. CDR3 length equals 15 residues. CDR3 sequence: CASSLGPVGNYGYTF. The CDR3 DNA is TGTGCCAGCAGCTTAGGCCCGGTGGGTAACTATGGCTACACCTTC.

The chain is built from TRBV6-5 and TRBJ2-1, with a tentative D call TRBD2 (6 bases). Trimming took 11 bases from V and 3 from J, leaving 20 bases between them. Per the germline V gene, CDR1 is MNHEY and CDR2 is SVGAGI. The CDR3 extends over 15 amino acids. CDR3 in amino acids: CASRVAVFDYNEQFF. The CDR3 DNA reads TGTGCCTCCAGGGTAGCGGTTTTCGACTACAATGAGCAGTTCTTC.

V gene TRBV4-1 combines with J gene TRBJ2-1; 9 nucleotides align to TRBD2. V dropped 4 bases and J dropped 7; count of bases not matched to a gene: 14. CDR1 is MGHRA, CDR2 YSYEKL, per germline. This CDR3 contains 17 residues. The CDR3, as DNA: TGCGCCAGCAGCCCTTCCTTTACAGCGGGGGGCAAAAATGAGCAGTTCTTC. Translating gives CASSPSFTAGGKNEQFF.

The rearrangement links TRBV5-5 to TRBJ1-2; 7 bases align to TRBD1. The V gene's germline CDR1 is SGHKS and CDR2 YYEKEE (reference sequence). The CDR3 length is 16 residues. V shed 0 bases and J 8 bases; nucleotides not matched to a gene: 13. The DNA for the CDR3 is TGTGCCAGCAGCTTGGCCGGTCAGGGGGTTATGGGAGGCTACACCTTC. Its translation: CASSLAGQGVMGGYTF.

This chain links TRBV12-5 with TRBJ1-3; D call uncertain. V was cut by 7 bases and J by 8 bases, with 21 bases left in between. The CDR3 is 15 residues long. Germline V lookup: CDR1 LGHNT, CDR2 FRNRAP. CDR3 region: CASAPPGSPADTIYF. CDR3 bases: TGTGCTAGTGCTCCTCCGGGGTCCCCTGCGGACACCATATATTTT.

The J gene is TRBJ2-1, the V gene TRBV4-1; a weak D match, TRBD2 (5 bases). This CDR3 spans 16 amino acids. The germline V gene encodes CDR1 MGHRA and CDR2 YSYEKL. Trimming took 1 base from V and 0 from J, leaving 10 bases between them. The CDR3 region has the DNA TGCGCCAGCAGCCAAGCACCCCGGGACTCCTACAATGAGCAGTTCTTC. Translation: CASSQAPRDSYNEQFF.

Only one count was recorded for this clone. This chain connects TRBV6-5 to TRBJ1-4; a weak D match, TRBD1 (5 bases). Trimming removed 8 bases from V and 4 bases from J, with 17 bases in between. CDR3 length: 15 amino acids. The V gene's germline CDR1 is MNHEY and CDR2 SVGAGI. Here the CDR3 reads CASAYSGRLNEKLFF. DNA of the CDR3: TGTGCCAGCGCCTACTCGGGACGGCTTAATGAAAAACTGTTTTTT.

The rearrangement joins TRBV27 to TRBJ2-7, with a possible D match to TRBD1 (6 bases). V dropped 4 bases and J dropped 0 bases, with 10 bases sitting between them. The CDR3 length is 14 residues. Germline V gene data show CDR1 as MNHEY and CDR2 as SMNVEV (reference sequence). The CDR3: CASSYQDSSYEQYF. As DNA, the CDR3 is TGTGCCAGCAGTTACCAGGACAGCTCCTACGAGCAGTACTTC.

The chain couples TRBV30 to TRBJ1-1; D unresolved. V lost 0 bases to trimming and J lost 1 base, with 12 bases between them. This CDR3 is 15 amino acids long. CDR1 is GTSNPN and CDR2 is SVGIG in the germline V gene (reference sequence). The CDR3 loop reads CAWSVEVWRNTEAFF. The DNA of the CDR3 is TGTGCCTGGAGTGTAGAGGTGTGGAGGAACACTGAAGCTTTCTTT.

The gene calls are TRBV30 and TRBJ2-7; 8 nucleotides match TRBD1. The V segment lost 0 bases and the J segment 3 bases; nucleotides outside the gene matches: 7. Germline loops: CDR1 GTSNPN, CDR2 SVGIG (reference sequence). This CDR3 region has 15 residues. The CDR3 region is CAWSVRGGQGYEQYF. The CDR3 DNA is TGTGCCTGGAGTGTGAGGGGCGGACAGGGCTACGAGCAGTACTTC. The complete variable domain, with remaining parts taken from reference TRBV30 and TRBJ2-7, reads SQTIHQWPATLVQPVGSPLSLECTVEGTSNPNLYWYRQAAGRGLQLLFYSVGIGQISSEVPQNLSASRPQDRQFILSSKKLLLSDSGFYLCAWSVRGGQGYEQYFGPGTRLTVT.

Comment on this clone: An end of the junction differs from the germline gene, which may be a read error. The genes are TRBV9 and TRBJ1-2, with 8 positions matching TRBD1. Germline V gene sequence: CDR1 SGDLS, CDR2 YYNGEE. The CDR3 consists of 14 residues. The CDR3 DNA reads TGTACCAGCAGCCCCGGGACAGGTCTACGGGGCTACACCTTC. Translating it yields CTSSPGTGLRGYTF.

The rearrangement joins TRBV4-1 to TRBJ2-4; maybe TRBD1 (6 bases). Trimming cost V 3 bases and J 0 bases, with 18 bases left between them. The CDR3 is made up of 18 amino acids. The germline V gene encodes CDR1 MGHRA and CDR2 YSYEKL. This CDR3 is CASSQILRDTLAKNIQYF. CDR3 DNA sequence: TGCGCCAGCAGCCAGATACTCCGGGACACCTTAGCCAAAAACATTCAGTACTTC.

The CDR3, as DNA: TGTGCCAGCAGCAATGGACTAGCGGGGAACACCGGGGAGCTGTTTTTT. This sequence encodes CASSNGLAGNTGELFF. This chain links TRBV3-1 (or the pseudogene TRBV3-2) with TRBJ2-2; 11 bases line up with TRBD2. The germline gives CDR1 LGHDT, CDR2 YNNKEL (reference sequence). The CDR3 sequence is 16 residues long. J lost 1 base, V lost 5 bases, and 3 bases had no gene match.

V and J are TRBV7-9 and TRBJ2-7; unclear D gene. The CDR3 is 13 amino acids. Germline CDR1 is SEHNR and CDR2 is FQNEAQ (reference sequence). Trimming cost V 1 base and J 5 bases, with 9 bases left between them. The chain's CDR3 is CASSLDRGDEQYF. The CDR3, as DNA: TGTGCCAGCAGCTTAGATAGAGGAGACGAGCAGTACTTC.

The rearrangement uses TRBV3-1 (or the pseudogene TRBV3-2) and TRBJ2-5, with D unclear. There are 13 residues in the CDR3. The germline V and J ends were trimmed by 4 bases and 4 bases, with 10 bases remaining between them. The germline gives CDR1 LGHDT, CDR2 YNNKEL (reference sequence). The CDR3 reads CASSPTGGETQYF. The CDR3, as DNA: TGTGCCAGCAGCCCGACGGGCGGAGAGACCCAGTACTTC.

The rearrangement uses TRBV25-1 and TRBJ1-6, with D possibly matching TRBD1 (6 bases). V was clipped by 9 bases and J by 10 bases, with 25 bases between them. CDR1 is MGHDK and CDR2 is SYGVNS in the germline V gene. This CDR3 is built from 16 residues. The CDR3 here is CASPLSGAESVSPLHF. DNA of the CDR3: TGTGCCAGTCCCCTCTCAGGGGCCGAGTCGGTGTCACCCCTCCACTTT.

The V gene is TRBV7-6, the J gene TRBJ2-6, with a tentative D call TRBD1 (5 bases). Trimming took off 4 bases at V and 3 bases at J, with 16 bases between the two ends. Germline V CDR1 and CDR2: SGHVS, FNYEAQ. This CDR3 is built from 17 residues. CDR3 sequence reads: CASSSRLRVRGANVLTF. CDR3 in DNA: TGTGCCAGCAGCTCCCGACTCAGGGTCCGTGGGGCCAACGTCCTGACTTTC.

The chain carries TRBV11-2 and TRBJ1-1; 11 positions agree with TRBD1. Germline lookup yields CDR1 SGHAT and CDR2 FQNNGV. Trimming at V came to 3 bases and at J to 6 bases, leaving 12 bases not matched to a gene. The CDR3 runs to 17 residues. DNA for the CDR3: TGTGCCAGCAGCTTGGGATCGGGACAGGGGGAACATGCTGAAGCTTTCTTT. Translating it yields CASSLGSGQGEHAEAFF.

The V gene is TRBV3-1 (or the pseudogene TRBV3-2), the J gene TRBJ2-7; TRBD2 matches at 10 bases. Germline V gene data show CDR1 as LGHDT and CDR2 as YNNKEL (reference sequence). After removal of 6 bases from V and 3 bases from J, the junction contained 8 bases not matched to a gene. This CDR3 has 15 amino acids. CDR3 in amino acids: CASRLAGAKYYEQYF. CDR3 DNA: TGTGCCAGCAGGCTAGCGGGAGCTAAATACTACGAGCAGTACTTC.

Here the CDR3 reads CASRPRQGVSSPLHF. CDR3 in DNA: TGTGCCAGCAGGCCCCGACAGGGAGTCTCTTCACCCCTCCACTTT. The chain has TRBV6-6 and TRBJ1-6; TRBD1 agrees at 7 bases. V was pared by 6 bases and J by 9 bases, with 11 bases of the junction left unmatched. CDR3 size: 15 residues. The germline CDR1 and CDR2 sequences are MNHNY and SVGAGI (reference sequence).